Presented here are 13 T cell receptor beta chains from one specimen sequenced in a study of T cell responses to AZD1222 COVID-19 vaccine. TCRdb's table, derived via immunoSEQ multiplex PCR, lists solely in-frame clones and lacks some. This table has about 100,000 clones, under 95% appearing once. The sequencing here drew on peripheral blood, taken on day 0 of AZD1222 vaccination. The receptors shown here come from an adult in good health.

The chain joins TRBV11-3 to TRBJ2-2; 8 bases map to TRBD2. Germline V gene data show CDR1 as SGHNT and CDR2 as YENEEA. This CDR3 comprises 17 residues. Unmatched junction bases numbered 11, after V lost 3 bases and J lost 5 bases. The CDR3 here is CASSLTPGSGGTGELFF. The DNA for the CDR3 is TGTGCCAGCAGCTTGACCCCGGGGAGCGGGGGTACCGGGGAGCTGTTTTTT.

The rearrangement uses TRBV5-6 and TRBJ2-5; 8 bases line up with TRBD1. V shed 4 bases and J 2 bases; nucleotides not matched to a gene: 10. CDR3 length: 16 amino acids. Germline assignment: CDR1 SGHDT and CDR2 YYEEEE. The CDR3 spells CASSRLGQGTQETQYF. The CDR3 DNA follows: TGTGCCAGCAGCCGCCTCGGACAGGGTACGCAAGAGACCCAGTACTTC.

This clone was recorded only once. The chain combines TRBV7-8 with TRBJ1-4, with TRBD1 as a possible D gene (6 bases). Germline CDR1 SGHVS, CDR2 FQNEAQ. Trimming left V 11 bases short and J 0 bases short, with 10 bases between. The CDR3 sequence is 13 residues long. The CDR3 here is CAVQGATNEKLFF. CDR3 in DNA: TGTGCCGTACAGGGTGCAACTAATGAAAAACTGTTTTTT.

The J gene is TRBJ1-1, the V gene TRBV5-1; tentative D call: TRBD1 (5 bases). Deletions cut 0 bases from V and 5 bases from J, with 14 bases between. Germline loops: CDR1 SGHRS, CDR2 YFSETQ. The CDR3 consists of 15 residues. CDR3 sequence (DNA): TGCGCCAGCAGCTTGGCCAGTGGGGGTTTGACTGAAGCTTTCTTT. This codes for CASSLASGGLTEAFF.

The genes are TRBV19 and TRBJ2-7, with 8 positions matching TRBD2. The germline gives CDR1 LNHDA, CDR2 SQIVND (reference sequence). The CDR3 is 15 amino acids. J gave up 4 bases and V 5 bases, and 10 bases lay outside the gene matches. CDR3 bases: TGTGCCAGTAGTCCTACGGGACTAGGGCTTTACGAGCAGTACTTC. This encodes CASSPTGLGLYEQYF.

V and J are TRBV5-1 and TRBJ1-6; TRBD1 matches at 9 bases. Losses at the gene ends were 4 bases for V and 6 bases for J; bases not matched to a gene: 8. In germline, CDR1 is SGHRS, CDR2 YFSETQ. The CDR3 has 16 residues. The CDR3 DNA reads as TGCGCCAGCAGCGAACAGGGGGCGCTGGGTAATTCACCCCTCCACTTT. Residues: CASSEQGALGNSPLHF. The full variable domain, completed using reference TRBV5-1 and TRBJ1-6, is KAGVTQTPRYLIKTRGQQVTLSCSPISGHRSVSWYQQTPGQGLQFLFEYFSETQRNKGNFPGRFSGRQFSNSRSEMNVSTLELGDSALYLCASSEQGALGNSPLHFGNGTRLTVT.

The genes are TRBV5-6 and TRBJ1-2; D not certain. Trimming took 4 bases from V and 8 from J, leaving 18 bases between them. Looked up from germline, CDR1 is SGHDT and CDR2 is YYEEEE. The CDR3 extends over 14 amino acids. CDR3 protein: CASSPSPGSGGYTF. In DNA form, the CDR3 reads TGTGCCAGCAGCCCCAGTCCAGGATCGGGAGGCTACACCTTC. The full variable domain, its missing parts supplied by reference TRBV5-6 and TRBJ1-2, is DAGVTQSPTHLIKTRGQQVTLRCSPKSGHDTVSWYQQALGQGPQFIFQYYEEEERQRGNFPDRFSGHQFPNYSSELNVNALLLGDSALYLCASSPSPGSGGYTFGSGTRLTVV.

Only one count was recorded for this clone. The chain links TRBV7-2 to TRBJ2-7; 8 bases fit TRBD1. J gave up 0 bases and V 2 bases, and 6 bases lay outside the gene matches. CDR3 length: 16 residues. The germline V gene has CDR1 SGHTA and CDR2 FQGNSA. The CDR3 DNA is TGTGCCAGCAGCTTACGGGGGCAGGGGGCCTCCTACGAGCAGTACTTC. This translates into CASSLRGQGASYEQYF.

The gene calls are TRBV3-1 (or the pseudogene TRBV3-2) and TRBJ1-6, with D possibly TRBD1 on 6 matching bases. Germline CDR1 and CDR2: LGHDT and YNNKEL (reference sequence). The CDR3 runs to 12 residues. V gave up 1 base and J gave up 13 bases, with 8 bases separating them. This chain's CDR3 is CASSQVGAPLHF. Written as DNA, the CDR3 is TGTGCCAGCAGCCAAGTGGGGGCGCCCCTCCACTTT.

This rearrangement joins TRBV5-1 to TRBJ2-2; tentative D call: TRBD1 (6 bases). V lost 1 base and J 8 bases, leaving 12 bases between the germline ends. Germline CDR1 is SGHRS and CDR2 is YFSETQ. This CDR3 is built from 14 residues. CDR3 DNA sequence: TGCGCCAGCAGCTTGTCTTCCAGGGGAGGGGAGCTGTTTTTT. This sequence encodes CASSLSSRGGELFF. Full variable domain (rest looked up from reference TRBV5-1 and TRBJ2-2): KAGVTQTPRYLIKTRGQQVTLSCSPISGHRSVSWYQQTPGQGLQFLFEYFSETQRNKGNFPGRFSGRQFSNSRSEMNVSTLELGDSALYLCASSLSSRGGELFFGEGSRLTVL.

The V and J genes are TRBV28 and TRBJ1-4; D ambiguous. V was trimmed by 6 bases and J by 12 bases, leaving 14 bases between them. Germline CDR1 reads MDHEN; CDR2 reads SYDVKM. The CDR3 totals 12 residues. CDR3 amino acids: CASSFGLNELFF. The DNA for the CDR3 is TGTGCCAGCAGCTTTGGTCTGAACGAACTGTTTTTT.

The V and J genes are TRBV7-3 and TRBJ2-1; 8 positions match TRBD2. J gave up 4 bases and V 0 bases, and 5 bases lay outside the gene matches. This CDR3 has 16 residues. Per the germline V gene, CDR1 is SGHTA and CDR2 is FQGTGA. The CDR3 DNA follows: TGTGCCAGCAGCTTAACGGCGACTAGCGCATACAATGAGCAGTTCTTC. Protein: CASSLTATSAYNEQFF.

The J gene is TRBJ2-7, the V gene TRBV11-2; the D gene is possibly TRBD1 (5 bases). Germline-derived CDR1 and CDR2 are SGHAT and FQNNGV. Trimming shortened V by 5 bases and J by 4 bases, and 9 bases separated the two germline ends. The CDR3 runs 12 residues. The CDR3 DNA sequence: TGTGCCAGCAGCCATGACAGTTACGAGCAGTACTTC. It encodes CASSHDSYEQYF.